This T cell receptor beta chain stems from a study of cytomegalovirus exposure and HLA in healthy donors. Study-level points and caveats: Apart from CMV serostatus, no immune exposure information was available.

With 60 Vbeta and 13 Jbeta primers, the PCR was carried out. Sequencing was performed with immunoSEQ multiplex PCR; in TCRdb, only in-frame clones are kept and a portion is missing. The sample lists around 80,000 clones, approximately 60% occurring once. Of note for this clone: Its specificity is not known.

Between the trimmed V and J ends, which lost 0 bases and 5 bases, there was a span of 10 bases. This CDR3 is 14 amino acids long. CDR1 LGHNA and CDR2 YSLEER come from the germline V gene. This rearrangement joins TRBV4-3 to TRBJ1-2, with D perhaps matching TRBD1 (5 bases). The TCR originated in a male donor in good health and CMV-seropositive. The sequenced material came from PBMCs. CDR3 protein: CASSQEGGGYGYTF. The CDR3 region has the DNA TGCGCCAGCAGCCAAGAGGGGGGTGGATATGGCTACACCTTC.